This T cell receptor beta chain was recorded in a study of blood T cell repertoires in COVID-19. Overall study context: PBMCs, B-cell-depleted T cells, or T cells provided the cDNA or gDNA that made up the material.

TCRdb's table, derived via immunoSEQ multiplex PCR, lists solely in-frame clones and lacks some. This table holds some 200,000 clones, 75% to 80% found once. V lost 6 bases and J lost 4; bases outside the gene matches: 4. Germline assignment: CDR1 ENHRY and CDR2 SYGVKD. The CDR3 is 14 amino acids. This receptor was obtained from a woman between 65 and 79 years old with acute or convalescent COVID-19. The specimen was peripheral blood. The J gene is TRBJ1-3, the V gene TRBV10-3, with 9 bases fitting TRBD1. The CDR3 DNA follows: TGTGCCATCAGCGGGACAGGGCGCGGAAACACCATATATTTT. Translation gives CAISGTGRGNTIYF.